This T cell receptor (beta chain) emerged from a study of T-cell reconstitution after alpha-beta-depleted transplantation in children. Researchers prepared the TCRbeta library using unique molecular identifiers, the study reports. A single record per CDR3 protein comes from TCRdb applying MiXCR to the PCR reads. Of under 70,000 distinct CDR3 sequences in the sample, roughly 11% were seen once. Trimming stripped 5 bases from V and 3 bases from J, with 17 bases between. This CDR3 spans 15 amino acids. Germline-derived CDR1 and CDR2 are MNHNS and SASEGT. This clonotype was detected ten times or more. The TCR originated in a boy between 5 and 17 years old with acute myeloid leukemia, due to receive a stem cell transplant. The chain couples TRBV6-1 to TRBJ2-7; D not certain. Specimen: PBMCs, collected before TCRalphabeta/CD19-depleted stem cell transplant. The CDR3 protein is CASSRTPQIFYEQYF. The CDR3 nucleotides are TGTGCCAGCAGTCGAACCCCTCAGATCTTCTACGAGCAGTACTTC.